The clone carrying this T cell receptor beta chain was seen ten or more times. Using its own MiXCR run on the RT-PCR reads, TCRdb lists one record per CDR3 protein. Of about 780,000 distinct CDR3 sequences listed, 15% to 20% are singletons. This sample is drawn from a study of response to subunit inactivated influenza vaccine. The CDR3 loop spans 13 amino acids. The ends were cut back, 6 bases at V and 3 bases at J, with 12 bases in the middle. This chain joins TRBV12-3 or TRBV12-4 and TRBJ2-7; D may be TRBD1 (6 bases). This TCR was sampled from a man aged 50 or older who received an inactivated influenza vaccine. The material sequenced was PBMCs from blood, taken roughly 5 days after vaccination. This CDR3 is CASSHRANYEQYF. In nucleotides, the CDR3 is TGTGCCAGCAGCCACAGGGCAAACTACGAGCAGTACTTC.